This is a list of T cell receptor beta chains from one sample in a study of blood T cells in healthy people across ages. TCRdb independently ran MiXCR on the 5' RACE reads; one entry per CDR3 protein. The sample has about 1.5 million distinct CDR3 sequences, around two fifths seen once. The source material was blood. Source of these receptors: a woman between 18 and 29 years old in good health. CDR3s include the opening cysteine and the closing phenylalanine or tryptophan. Fields, in order: V gene, D gene, clone size, J gene, CDR3 protein, CDR3 DNA. The D gene is left open where the match is weak. Size values are once, few and many counts, or a class for expanded clones, and some rows have none.

TRBV7-2,TRBD1,NA,TRBJ1-2,CASSFGDRGNYGYTF,TGTGCCAGCAGCTTCGGGGACAGGGGGAACTATGGCTACACCTTC
TRBV5-1,NA,NA,TRBJ1-6,CASSPWDPNNSPLHF,TGCGCCAGCAGCCCGTGGGATCCAAATAATTCACCCCTCCACTTT
TRBV10-3,NA,NA,TRBJ2-3,CAISDPGLPSTDTQYF,TGTGCCATCAGTGACCCGGGACTGCCCAGTACAGATACGCAGTATTTT
TRBV2,NA,NA,TRBJ2-3,CASSEGGTRTDTQYF,TGTGCCAGCAGTGAAGGTGGGACTCGCACAGATACGCAGTATTTT
TRBV4-1,TRBD2,few,TRBJ2-3,CASSQGLLAGGPADTQYF,TGCGCCAGCAGCCAAGGCTTACTAGCGGGGGGGCCAGCAGATACGCAGTATTTT
TRBV10-2,NA,NA,TRBJ2-2,CASTGAGSNTGELFF,TGCGCCAGCACCGGAGCGGGCTCGAACACCGGGGAGCTGTTTTTT
TRBV25-1,TRBD2,few,TRBJ2-5,CATSLGGAGGFQETQYF,TGTGCCACCAGCCTGGGAGGAGCGGGAGGTTTCCAAGAGACCCAGTACTTC
TRBV27,NA,NA,TRBJ1-2,CASSLFSPPGREANYGYTF,TGTGCCAGCAGTTTATTCTCCCCTCCGGGGAGGGAAGCTAACTATGGCTACACCTTC
TRBV28,TRBD1,NA,TRBJ2-7,CASTRQGFSYEQYF,TGTGCCAGTACCCGACAGGGATTCTCCTACGAGCAGTACTTC
TRBV28,NA,NA,TRBJ2-4,CASSAGRWNIQYF,TGTGCCAGCAGTGCCGGACGCTGGAACATTCAGTACTTC
TRBV5-1,TRBD1,once,TRBJ1-1,CASSSYQGAEAFF,TGCGCCAGCAGCAGTTACCAGGGGGCTGAAGCTTTCTTT
TRBV12-3/TRBV12-4,NA,NA,TRBJ1-5,CANSLKVPDDKGNQPQHF,TGTGCCAACAGTTTAAAAGTCCCAGATGATAAGGGCAATCAGCCCCAGCATTTT
TRBV12-3/TRBV12-4,NA,NA,TRBJ2-2,CASSPGNGGELFF,TGTGCCAGCAGTCCCGGGAACGGCGGGGAGCTGTTTTTT
TRBV20-1,TRBD1,NA,TRBJ1-1,CSATDRGFEAFF,TGCAGTGCTACGGACAGGGGGTTTGAAGCTTTCTTT
TRBV4-1,NA,few,TRBJ1-1,CASSQERQGNTEAFF,TGCGCCAGCAGCCAAGAACGCCAGGGGAACACTGAAGCTTTCTTT
TRBV9,NA,NA,TRBJ1-5,CASSVSWGGSQPQHF,TGTGCCAGCAGCGTATCATGGGGGGGTAGCCAGCCCCAGCATTTT
TRBV10-3,TRBD1,few,TRBJ1-6,CAISDQGASGSPLHF,TGTGCCATCAGTGATCAGGGGGCGTCGGGTTCACCCCTCCACTTT
TRBV6-6,NA,NA,TRBJ2-7,CASRRGQLYEQYF,TGTGCCAGCAGGCGTGGACAGCTCTACGAGCAGTACTTC
TRBV6-5,TRBD1,NA,TRBJ1-1,CASSLTGGYPEAFF,TGTGCCAGCAGCCTGACAGGGGGCTACCCTGAAGCTTTCTTT
TRBV27,TRBD2,NA,TRBJ2-1,CASGGSPNAEQFF,TGTGCCAGCGGCGGGAGCCCTAACGCGGAGCAGTTCTTC
TRBV6-5,NA,few,TRBJ1-2,CASSSSSLGGYGYTF,TGTGCCAGCAGTTCCTCATCCCTTGGCGGTTATGGCTACACCTTC
TRBV2,TRBD2,few,TRBJ2-1,CASFPGTSGGRWFF,TGTGCCAGCTTCCCCGGGACTAGCGGGGGAAGATGGTTCTTC
TRBV28,TRBD1,few,TRBJ2-7,CASTRQGSLSYEQYF,TGTGCCAGCACGCGACAGGGGTCACTTTCCTACGAGCAGTACTTC
TRBV27,NA,NA,TRBJ1-6,CASSLGPRGLNSPLHF,TGTGCCAGCAGTTTAGGCCCCAGGGGTCTCAATTCACCCCTCCACTTT
TRBV20-1,NA,NA,TRBJ1-1,CSAGDGTNTEAFF,TGCAGTGCCGGGGACGGGACCAACACTGAAGCTTTCTTT
TRBV27,NA,NA,TRBJ2-2,CASSLGGWNTGELFF,TGTGCCAGCAGTTTGGGGGGTTGGAACACCGGGGAGCTGTTTTTT
TRBV24-1,NA,NA,TRBJ2-5,CATSGQHNEQYF,TGTGCCACCAGTGGACAACACAATGAGCAGTACTTC
TRBV6-1,TRBD2,NA,TRBJ2-3,CANSEVGGRLTDTQYF,TGTGCCAACAGTGAAGTGGGCGGGAGGCTCACAGATACGCAGTATTTT